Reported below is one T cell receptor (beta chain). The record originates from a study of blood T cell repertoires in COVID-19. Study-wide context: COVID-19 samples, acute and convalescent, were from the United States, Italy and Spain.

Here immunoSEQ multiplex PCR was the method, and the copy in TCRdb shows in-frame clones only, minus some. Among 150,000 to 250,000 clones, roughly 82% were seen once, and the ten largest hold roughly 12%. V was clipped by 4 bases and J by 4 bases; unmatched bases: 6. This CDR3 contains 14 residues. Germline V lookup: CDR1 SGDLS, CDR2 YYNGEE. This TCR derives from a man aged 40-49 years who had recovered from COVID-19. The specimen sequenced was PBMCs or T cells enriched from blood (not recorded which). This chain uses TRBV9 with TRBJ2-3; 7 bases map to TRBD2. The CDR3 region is CASSTKGRADTQYF. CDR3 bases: TGTGCCAGCAGCACAAAGGGGAGGGCAGATACGCAGTATTTT. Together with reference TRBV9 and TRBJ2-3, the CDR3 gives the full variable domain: DSGVTQTPKHLITATGQRVTLRCSPRSGDLSVYWYQQSLDQGLQFLIQYYNGEERAKGNILERFSAQQFPDLHSELNLSSLELGDSALYFCASSTKGRADTQYFGPGTRLTVL.